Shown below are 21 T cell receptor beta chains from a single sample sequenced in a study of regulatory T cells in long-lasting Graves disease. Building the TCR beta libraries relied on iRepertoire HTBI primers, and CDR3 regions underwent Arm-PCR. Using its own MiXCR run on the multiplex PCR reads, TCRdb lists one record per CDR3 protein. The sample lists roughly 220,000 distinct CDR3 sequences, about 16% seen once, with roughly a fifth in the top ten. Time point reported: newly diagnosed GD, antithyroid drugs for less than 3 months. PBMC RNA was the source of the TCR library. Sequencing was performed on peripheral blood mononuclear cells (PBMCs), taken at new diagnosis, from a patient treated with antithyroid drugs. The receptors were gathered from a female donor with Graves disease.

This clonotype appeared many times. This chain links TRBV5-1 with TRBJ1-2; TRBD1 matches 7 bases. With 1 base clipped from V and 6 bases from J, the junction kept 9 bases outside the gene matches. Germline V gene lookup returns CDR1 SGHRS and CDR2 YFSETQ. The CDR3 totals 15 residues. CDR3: CASSLTEGAPNGYTF. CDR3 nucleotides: TGCGCCAGCAGCTTGACTGAGGGGGCTCCAAATGGCTACACCTTC.

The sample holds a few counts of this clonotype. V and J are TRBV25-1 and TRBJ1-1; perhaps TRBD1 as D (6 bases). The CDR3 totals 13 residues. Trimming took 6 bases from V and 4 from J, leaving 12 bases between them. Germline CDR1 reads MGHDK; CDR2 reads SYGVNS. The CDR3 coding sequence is TGTGCCAGCAGGGTTGGGGGCGGCACTGAAGCTTTCTTT. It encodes CASRVGGGTEAFF.

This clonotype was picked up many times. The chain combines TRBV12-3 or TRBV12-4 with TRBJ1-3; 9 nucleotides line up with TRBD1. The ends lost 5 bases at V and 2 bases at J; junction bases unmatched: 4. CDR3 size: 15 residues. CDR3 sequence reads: CASSQQGAAGNTIYF. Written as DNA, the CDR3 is TGTGCCAGCAGTCAACAGGGGGCTGCTGGAAACACCATATATTTT.

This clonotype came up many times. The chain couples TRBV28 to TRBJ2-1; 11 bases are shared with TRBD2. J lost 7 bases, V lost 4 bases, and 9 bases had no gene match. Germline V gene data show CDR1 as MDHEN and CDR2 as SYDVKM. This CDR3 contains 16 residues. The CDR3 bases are TGTGCCAGCAGTTCCCAGGTAGCGGGAGGGCAAAATGAGCAGTTCTTC. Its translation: CASSSQVAGGQNEQFF.

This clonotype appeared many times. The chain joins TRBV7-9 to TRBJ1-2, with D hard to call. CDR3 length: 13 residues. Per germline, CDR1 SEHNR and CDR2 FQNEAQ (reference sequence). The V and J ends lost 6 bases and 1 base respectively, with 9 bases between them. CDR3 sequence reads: CASSKHRNYGYTF. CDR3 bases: TGTGCCAGCAGTAAACACCGTAACTATGGCTACACCTTC.

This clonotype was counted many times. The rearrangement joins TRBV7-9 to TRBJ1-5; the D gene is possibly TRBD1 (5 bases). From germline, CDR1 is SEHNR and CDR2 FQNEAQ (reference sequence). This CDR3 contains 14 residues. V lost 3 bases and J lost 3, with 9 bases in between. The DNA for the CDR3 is TGTGCCAGCAGCTTTACAGGACTCAATCAGCCCCAGCATTTT. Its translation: CASSFTGLNQPQHF. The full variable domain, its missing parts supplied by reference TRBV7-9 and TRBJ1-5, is DTGVSQNPRHKITKRGQNVTFRCDPISEHNRLYWYRQTLGQGPEFLTYFQNEAQLEKSRLLSDRFSAERPKGSFSTLEIQRTEQGDSAMYLCASSFTGLNQPQHFGDGTRLSIL.

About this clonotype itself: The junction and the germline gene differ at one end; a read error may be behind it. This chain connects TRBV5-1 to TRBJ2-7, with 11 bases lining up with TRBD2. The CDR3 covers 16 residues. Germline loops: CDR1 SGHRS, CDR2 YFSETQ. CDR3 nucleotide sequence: TGCGCCAGCAGCTTAGGGACTAGCGGAGGCACCTACGAGCAGCACTTC. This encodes CASSLGTSGGTYEQHF. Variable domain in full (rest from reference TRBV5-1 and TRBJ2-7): KAGVTQTPRYLIKTRGQQVTLSCSPISGHRSVSWYQQTPGQGLQFLFEYFSETQRNKGNFPGRFSGRQFSNSRSEMNVSTLELGDSALYLCASSLGTSGGTYEQHFGPGTRLTVT.

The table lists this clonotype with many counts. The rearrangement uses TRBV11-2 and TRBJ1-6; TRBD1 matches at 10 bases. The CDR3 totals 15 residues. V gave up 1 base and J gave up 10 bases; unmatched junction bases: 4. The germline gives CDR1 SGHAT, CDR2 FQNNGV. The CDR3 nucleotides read TGTGCCAGCAGCTTAGCGACAGGGGGCCAATCACCCCTCCACTTT. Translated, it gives CASSLATGGQSPLHF.

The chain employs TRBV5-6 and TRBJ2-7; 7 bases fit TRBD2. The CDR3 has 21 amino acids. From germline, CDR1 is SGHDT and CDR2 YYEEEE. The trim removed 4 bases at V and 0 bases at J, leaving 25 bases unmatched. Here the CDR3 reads CASSPSILELATTLRSYEQYF. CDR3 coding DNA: TGTGCCAGCAGCCCGTCGATATTGGAACTAGCGACTACTCTCCGCTCCTACGAGCAGTACTTC.

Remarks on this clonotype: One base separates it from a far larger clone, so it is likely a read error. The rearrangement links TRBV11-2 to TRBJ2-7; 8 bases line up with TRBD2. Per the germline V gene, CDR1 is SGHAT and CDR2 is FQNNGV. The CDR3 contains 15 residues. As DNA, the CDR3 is TGTACCAGCAGCTTGTTTGGGACTAGCTCCTACGAGCAGTACTTC. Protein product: CTSSLFGTSSYEQYF.

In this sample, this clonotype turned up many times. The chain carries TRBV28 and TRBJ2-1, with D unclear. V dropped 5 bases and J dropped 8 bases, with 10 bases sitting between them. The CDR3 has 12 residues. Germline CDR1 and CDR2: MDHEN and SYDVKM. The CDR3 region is CASSEAEYEQFF. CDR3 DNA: TGTGCCAGCAGTGAAGCCGAGTATGAGCAGTTCTTC.

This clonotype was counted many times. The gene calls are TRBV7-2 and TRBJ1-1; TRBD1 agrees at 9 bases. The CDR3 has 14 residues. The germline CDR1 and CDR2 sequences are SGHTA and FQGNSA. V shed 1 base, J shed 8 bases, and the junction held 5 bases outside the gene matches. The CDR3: CASSLVPGQGEAFF. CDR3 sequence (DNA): TGTGCCAGCAGCTTAGTCCCGGGACAGGGAGAAGCTTTCTTT. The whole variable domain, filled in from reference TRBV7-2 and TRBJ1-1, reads GAGVSQSPSNKVTEKGKDVELRCDPISGHTALYWYRQSLGQGLEFLIYFQGNSAPDKSGLPSDRFSAERTGGSVSTLTIQRTQQEDSAVYLCASSLVPGQGEAFFGQGTRLTVV.

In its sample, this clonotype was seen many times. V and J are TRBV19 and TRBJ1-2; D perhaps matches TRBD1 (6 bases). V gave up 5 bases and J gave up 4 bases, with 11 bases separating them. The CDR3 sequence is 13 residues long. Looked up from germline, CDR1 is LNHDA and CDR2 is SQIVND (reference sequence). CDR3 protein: CASSGRGLYGYTF. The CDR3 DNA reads TGTGCCAGTAGTGGTCGGGGGCTCTATGGCTACACCTTC.

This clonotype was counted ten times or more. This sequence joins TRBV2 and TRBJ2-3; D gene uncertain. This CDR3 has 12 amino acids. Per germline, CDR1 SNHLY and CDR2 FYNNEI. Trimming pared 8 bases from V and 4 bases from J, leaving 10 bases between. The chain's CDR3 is CASRVEADTQYF. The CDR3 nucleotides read TGTGCCAGCCGGGTCGAAGCAGATACGCAGTATTTT.

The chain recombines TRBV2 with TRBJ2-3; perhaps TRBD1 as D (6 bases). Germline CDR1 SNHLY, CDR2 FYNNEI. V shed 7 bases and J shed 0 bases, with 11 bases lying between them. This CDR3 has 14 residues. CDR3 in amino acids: CASTYGQSTDTQYF. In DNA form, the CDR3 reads TGTGCCAGCACTTACGGACAGAGCACAGATACGCAGTATTTT.

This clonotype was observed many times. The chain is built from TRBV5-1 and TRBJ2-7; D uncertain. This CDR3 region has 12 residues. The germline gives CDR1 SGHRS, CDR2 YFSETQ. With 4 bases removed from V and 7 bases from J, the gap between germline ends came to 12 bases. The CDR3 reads CASSINRGEQYF. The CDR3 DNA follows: TGCGCCAGCAGCATTAATCGAGGAGAGCAGTACTTC. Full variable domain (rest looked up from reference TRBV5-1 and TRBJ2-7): KAGVTQTPRYLIKTRGQQVTLSCSPISGHRSVSWYQQTPGQGLQFLFEYFSETQRNKGNFPGRFSGRQFSNSRSEMNVSTLELGDSALYLCASSINRGEQYFGPGTRLTVT.

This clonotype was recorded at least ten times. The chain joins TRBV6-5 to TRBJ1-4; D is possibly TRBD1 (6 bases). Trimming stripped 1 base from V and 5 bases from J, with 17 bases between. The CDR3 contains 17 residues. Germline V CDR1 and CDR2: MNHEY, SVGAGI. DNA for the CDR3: TGTGCCAGCAGTTACTATCCAGGGGCCGACTTGAATGAAAAACTGTTTTTT. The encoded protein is CASSYYPGADLNEKLFF.

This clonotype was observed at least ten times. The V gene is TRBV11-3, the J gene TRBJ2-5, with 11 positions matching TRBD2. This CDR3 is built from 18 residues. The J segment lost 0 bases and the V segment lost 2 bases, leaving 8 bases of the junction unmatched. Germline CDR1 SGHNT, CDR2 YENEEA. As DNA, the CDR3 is TGTGCCAGCAGCTTACCCTCCGGACTAGCGGGCCACCAAGAGACCCAGTACTTC. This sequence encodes CASSLPSGLAGHQETQYF.

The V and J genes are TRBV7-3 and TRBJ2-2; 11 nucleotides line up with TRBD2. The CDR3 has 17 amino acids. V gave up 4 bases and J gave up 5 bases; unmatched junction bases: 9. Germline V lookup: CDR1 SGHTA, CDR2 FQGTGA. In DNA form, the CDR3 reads TGTGCCAGCAGCTCATCACTAGCGGGAGTTAATACCGGGGAGCTGTTTTTT. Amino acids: CASSSSLAGVNTGELFF.

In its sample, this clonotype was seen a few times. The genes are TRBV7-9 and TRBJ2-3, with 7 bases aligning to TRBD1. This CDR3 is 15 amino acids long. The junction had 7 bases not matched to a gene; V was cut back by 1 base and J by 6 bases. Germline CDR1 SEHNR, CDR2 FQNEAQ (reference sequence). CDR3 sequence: CASSLDRGMSDTQYF. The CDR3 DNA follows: TGTGCCAGCAGCTTAGACAGGGGAATGAGCGATACGCAGTATTTT.

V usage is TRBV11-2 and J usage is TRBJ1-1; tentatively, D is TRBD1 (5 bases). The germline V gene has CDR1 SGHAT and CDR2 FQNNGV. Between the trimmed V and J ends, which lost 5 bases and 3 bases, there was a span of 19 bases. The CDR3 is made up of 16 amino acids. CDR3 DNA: TGTGCCAGCAGCCCCTCTCACAGGTTCTGGGACACTGAAGCTTTCTTT. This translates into CASSPSHRFWDTEAFF.